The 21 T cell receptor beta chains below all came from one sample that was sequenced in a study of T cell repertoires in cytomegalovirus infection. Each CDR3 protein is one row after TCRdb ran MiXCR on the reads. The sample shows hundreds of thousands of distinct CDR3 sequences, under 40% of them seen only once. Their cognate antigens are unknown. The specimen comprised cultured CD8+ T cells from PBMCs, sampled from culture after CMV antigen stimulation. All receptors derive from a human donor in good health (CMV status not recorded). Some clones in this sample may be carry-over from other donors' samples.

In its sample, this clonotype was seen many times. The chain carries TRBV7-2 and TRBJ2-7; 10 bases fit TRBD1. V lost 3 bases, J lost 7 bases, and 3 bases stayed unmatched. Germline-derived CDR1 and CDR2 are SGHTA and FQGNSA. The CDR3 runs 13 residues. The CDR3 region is CASSFGTGVEQYF. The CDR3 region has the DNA TGTGCCAGCAGCTTTGGGACAGGGGTTGAGCAGTACTTC.

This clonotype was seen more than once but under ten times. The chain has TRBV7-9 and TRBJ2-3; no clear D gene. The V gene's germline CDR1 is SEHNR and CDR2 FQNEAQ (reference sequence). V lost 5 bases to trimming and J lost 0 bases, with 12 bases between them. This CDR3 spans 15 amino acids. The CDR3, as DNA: TGTGCCAGCAGCCCACCTCTGGAGAGCACAGATACGCAGTATTTT. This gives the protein CASSPPLESTDTQYF.

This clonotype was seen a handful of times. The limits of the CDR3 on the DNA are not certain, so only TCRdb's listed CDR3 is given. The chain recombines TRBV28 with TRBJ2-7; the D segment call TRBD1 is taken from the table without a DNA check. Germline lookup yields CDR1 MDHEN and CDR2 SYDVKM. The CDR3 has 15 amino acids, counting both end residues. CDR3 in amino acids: CASSSSDSPNYEQYF.

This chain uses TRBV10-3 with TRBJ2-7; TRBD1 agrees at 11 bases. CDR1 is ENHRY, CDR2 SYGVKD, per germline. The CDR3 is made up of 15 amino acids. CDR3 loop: CAISDRTGGSNEQYV. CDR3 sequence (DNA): TGTGCCATCAGTGACCGGACAGGGGGCTCCAACGAGCAGTACGTC.

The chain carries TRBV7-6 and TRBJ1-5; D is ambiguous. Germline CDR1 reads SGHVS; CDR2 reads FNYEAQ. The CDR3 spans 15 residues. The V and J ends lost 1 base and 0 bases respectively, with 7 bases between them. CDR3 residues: CASSLVASSNQPQHF. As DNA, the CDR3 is TGTGCCAGCAGCTTAGTGGCATCTAGCAATCAGCCCCAGCATTTT.

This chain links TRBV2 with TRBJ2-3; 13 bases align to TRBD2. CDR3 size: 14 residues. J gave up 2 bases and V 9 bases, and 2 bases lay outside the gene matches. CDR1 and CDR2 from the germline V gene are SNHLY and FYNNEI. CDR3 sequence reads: CARGLAGTTDTQYF. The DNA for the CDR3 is TGTGCCAGGGGACTAGCGGGGACCACAGATACGCAGTATTTT.

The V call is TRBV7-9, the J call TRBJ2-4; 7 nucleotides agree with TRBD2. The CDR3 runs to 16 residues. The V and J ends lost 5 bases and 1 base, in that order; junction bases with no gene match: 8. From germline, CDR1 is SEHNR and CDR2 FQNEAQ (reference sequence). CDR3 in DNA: TGTGCCAGCAGCCTCCCCCTACTAGCGGCCAAAAACATTCAGTACTTC. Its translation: CASSLPLLAAKNIQYF.

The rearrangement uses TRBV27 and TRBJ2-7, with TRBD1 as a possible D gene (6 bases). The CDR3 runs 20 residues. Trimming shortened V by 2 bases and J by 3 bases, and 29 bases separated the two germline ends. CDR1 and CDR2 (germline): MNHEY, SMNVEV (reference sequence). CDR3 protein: CASSLNGDTRKVAALYEQYF. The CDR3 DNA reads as TGTGCCAGCAGTTTAAACGGGGACACAAGGAAGGTAGCCGCCCTCTACGAGCAGTACTTC.

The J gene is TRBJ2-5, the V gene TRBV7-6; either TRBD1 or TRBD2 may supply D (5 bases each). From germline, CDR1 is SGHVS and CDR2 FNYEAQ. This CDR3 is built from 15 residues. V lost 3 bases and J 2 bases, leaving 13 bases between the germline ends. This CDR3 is CASSFLSGPQETQYF. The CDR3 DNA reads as TGTGCCAGCAGCTTTTTATCGGGACCACAAGAGACCCAGTACTTC.

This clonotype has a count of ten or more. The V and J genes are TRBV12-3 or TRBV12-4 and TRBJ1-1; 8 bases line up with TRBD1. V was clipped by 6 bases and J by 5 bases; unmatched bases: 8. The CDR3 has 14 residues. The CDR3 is CASSPPTGETEAFF. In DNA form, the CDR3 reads TGTGCCAGCAGCCCCCCGACAGGGGAGACTGAAGCTTTCTTT.

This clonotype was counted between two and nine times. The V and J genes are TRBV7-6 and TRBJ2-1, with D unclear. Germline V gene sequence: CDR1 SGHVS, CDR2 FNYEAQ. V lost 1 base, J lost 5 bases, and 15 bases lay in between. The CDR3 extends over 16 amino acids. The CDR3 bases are TGTGCCAGCAGCTTAGGTCAGGAAACCCCACACAATGAGCAGTTCTTC. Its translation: CASSLGQETPHNEQFF.

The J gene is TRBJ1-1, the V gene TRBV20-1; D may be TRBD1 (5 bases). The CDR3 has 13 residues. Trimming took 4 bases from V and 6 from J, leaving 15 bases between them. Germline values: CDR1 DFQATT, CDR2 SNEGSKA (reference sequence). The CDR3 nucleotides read TGCAGTGCTATCTTGACCCGGGGGTCTGAAGCTTTCTTT. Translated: CSAILTRGSEAFF.

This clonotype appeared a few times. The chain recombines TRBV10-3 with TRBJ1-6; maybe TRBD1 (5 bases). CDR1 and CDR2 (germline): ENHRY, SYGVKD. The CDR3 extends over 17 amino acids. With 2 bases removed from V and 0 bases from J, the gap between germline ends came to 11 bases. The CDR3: CAISEGGPSSYNSPLHF. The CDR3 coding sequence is TGTGCCATCAGTGAGGGGGGTCCCAGCTCCTATAATTCACCCCTCCACTTT.

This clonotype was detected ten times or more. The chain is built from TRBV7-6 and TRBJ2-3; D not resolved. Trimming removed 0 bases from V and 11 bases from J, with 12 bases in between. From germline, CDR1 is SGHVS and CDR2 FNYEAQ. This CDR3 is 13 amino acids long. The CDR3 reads CASSLATWSEQYF. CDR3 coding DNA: TGTGCCAGCAGCTTAGCCACATGGAGTGAGCAGTATTTT.

In DNA form, the CDR3 reads TGTGCCAACGAGAAGAACACCGGGGAGCTGTTTTTT. Its protein product is CANEKNTGELFF. The chain couples TRBV19 to TRBJ2-2; D is unclear. This CDR3 contains 12 residues. Trimming shortened V by 10 bases and J by 1 base, and 7 bases separated the two germline ends. The V gene's germline CDR1 is LNHDA and CDR2 SQIVND (reference sequence).

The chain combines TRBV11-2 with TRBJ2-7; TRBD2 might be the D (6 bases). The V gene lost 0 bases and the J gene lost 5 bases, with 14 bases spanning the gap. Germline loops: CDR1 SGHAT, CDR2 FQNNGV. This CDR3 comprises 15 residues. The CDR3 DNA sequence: TGTGCCAGCAGCTTAGATTCCGGGGGAAGGAACGAGCAGTACTTC. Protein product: CASSLDSGGRNEQYF.

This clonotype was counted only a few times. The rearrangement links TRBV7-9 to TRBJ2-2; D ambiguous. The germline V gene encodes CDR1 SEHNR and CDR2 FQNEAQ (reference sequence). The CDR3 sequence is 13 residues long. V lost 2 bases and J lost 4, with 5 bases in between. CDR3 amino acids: CASSLNPTGELFF. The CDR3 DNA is TGTGCCAGCAGCTTAAACCCCACCGGGGAGCTGTTTTTT.

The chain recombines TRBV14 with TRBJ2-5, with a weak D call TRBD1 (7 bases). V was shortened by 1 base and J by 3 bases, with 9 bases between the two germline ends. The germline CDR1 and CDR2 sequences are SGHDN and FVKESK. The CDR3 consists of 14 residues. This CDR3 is CASSQGRGEETQYF. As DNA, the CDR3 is TGTGCCAGCAGCCAAGGCAGGGGGGAAGAGACCCAGTACTTC.

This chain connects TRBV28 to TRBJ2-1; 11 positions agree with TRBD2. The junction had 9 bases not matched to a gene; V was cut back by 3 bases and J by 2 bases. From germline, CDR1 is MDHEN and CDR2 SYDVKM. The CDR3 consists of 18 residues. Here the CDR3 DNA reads TGTGCCAGCAGTTTCGCATCTAGCGGGGGGCCGACCTACAATGAGCAGTTCTTC. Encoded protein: CASSFASSGGPTYNEQFF.

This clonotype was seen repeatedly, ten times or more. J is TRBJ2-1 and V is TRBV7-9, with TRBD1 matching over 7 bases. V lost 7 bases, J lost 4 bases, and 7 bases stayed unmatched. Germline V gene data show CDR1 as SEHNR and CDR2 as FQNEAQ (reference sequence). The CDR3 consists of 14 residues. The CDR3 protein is CASKVQGVYNEQFF. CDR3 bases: TGTGCCAGCAAAGTCCAGGGGGTATACAATGAGCAGTTCTTC.

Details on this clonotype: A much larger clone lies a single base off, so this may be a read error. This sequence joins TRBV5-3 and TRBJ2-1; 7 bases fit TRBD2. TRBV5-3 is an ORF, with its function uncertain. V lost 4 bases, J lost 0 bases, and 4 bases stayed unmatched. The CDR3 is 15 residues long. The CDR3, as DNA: TGTGCCAGAAGCGCGGGCGGGGGCTCCTACAATGAGCAGTTCTTC. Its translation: CARSAGGGSYNEQFF.